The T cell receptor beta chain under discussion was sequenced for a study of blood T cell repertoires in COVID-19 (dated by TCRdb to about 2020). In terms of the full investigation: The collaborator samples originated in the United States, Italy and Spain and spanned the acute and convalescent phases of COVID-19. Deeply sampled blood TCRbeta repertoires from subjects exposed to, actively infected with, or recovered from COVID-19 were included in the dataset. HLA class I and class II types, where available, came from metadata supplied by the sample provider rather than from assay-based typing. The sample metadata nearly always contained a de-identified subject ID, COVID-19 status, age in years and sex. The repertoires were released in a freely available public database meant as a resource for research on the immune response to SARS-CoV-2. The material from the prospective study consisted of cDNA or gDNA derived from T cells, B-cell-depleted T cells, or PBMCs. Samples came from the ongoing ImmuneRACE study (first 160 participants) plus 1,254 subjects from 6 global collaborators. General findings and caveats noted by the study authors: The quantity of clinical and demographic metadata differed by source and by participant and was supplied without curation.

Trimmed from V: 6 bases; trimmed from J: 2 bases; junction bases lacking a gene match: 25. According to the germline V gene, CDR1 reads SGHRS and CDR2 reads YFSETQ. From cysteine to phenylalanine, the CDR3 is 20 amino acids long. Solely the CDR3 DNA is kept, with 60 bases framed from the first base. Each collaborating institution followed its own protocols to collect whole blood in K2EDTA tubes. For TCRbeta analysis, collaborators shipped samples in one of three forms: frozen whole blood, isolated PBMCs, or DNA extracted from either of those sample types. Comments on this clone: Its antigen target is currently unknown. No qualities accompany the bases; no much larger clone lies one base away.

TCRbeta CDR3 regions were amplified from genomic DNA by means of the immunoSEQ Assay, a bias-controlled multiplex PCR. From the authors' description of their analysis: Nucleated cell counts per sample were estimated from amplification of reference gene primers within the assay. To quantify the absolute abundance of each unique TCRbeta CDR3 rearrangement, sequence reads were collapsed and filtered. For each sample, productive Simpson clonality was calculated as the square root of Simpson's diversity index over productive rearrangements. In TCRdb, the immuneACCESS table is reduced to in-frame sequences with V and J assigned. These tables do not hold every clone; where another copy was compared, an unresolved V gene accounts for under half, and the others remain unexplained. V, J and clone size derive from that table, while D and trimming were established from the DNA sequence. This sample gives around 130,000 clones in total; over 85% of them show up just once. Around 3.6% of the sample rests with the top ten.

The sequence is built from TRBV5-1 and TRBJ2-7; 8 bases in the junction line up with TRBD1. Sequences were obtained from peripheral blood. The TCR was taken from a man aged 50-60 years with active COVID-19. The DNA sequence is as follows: TGCGCCAGCACCCTCGCTCCGGGTCAGGGGGCCCCCTTTTTGCCCTACGAGCAGTACTTC. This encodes CASTLAPGQGAPFLPYEQYF. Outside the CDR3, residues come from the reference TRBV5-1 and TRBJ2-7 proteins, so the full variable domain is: KAGVTQTPRYLIKTRGQQVTLSCSPISGHRSVSWYQQTPGQGLQFLFEYFSETQRNKGNFPGRFSGRQFSNSRSEMNVSTLELGDSALYLCASTLAPGQGAPFLPYEQYFGPGTRLTVT.